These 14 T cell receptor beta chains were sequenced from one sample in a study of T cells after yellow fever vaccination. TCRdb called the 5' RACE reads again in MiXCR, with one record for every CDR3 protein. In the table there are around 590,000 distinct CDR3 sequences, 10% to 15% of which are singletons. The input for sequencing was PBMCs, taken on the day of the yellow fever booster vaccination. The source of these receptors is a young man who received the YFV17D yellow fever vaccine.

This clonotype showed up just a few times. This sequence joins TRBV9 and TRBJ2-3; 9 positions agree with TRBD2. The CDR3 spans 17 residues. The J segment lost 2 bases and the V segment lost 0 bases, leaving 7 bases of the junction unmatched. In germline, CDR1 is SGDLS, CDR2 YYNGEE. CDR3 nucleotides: TGTGCCAGCAGCGTAGGCGGGAGGGGACTTGACACAGATACGCAGTATTTT. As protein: CASSVGGRGLDTDTQYF.

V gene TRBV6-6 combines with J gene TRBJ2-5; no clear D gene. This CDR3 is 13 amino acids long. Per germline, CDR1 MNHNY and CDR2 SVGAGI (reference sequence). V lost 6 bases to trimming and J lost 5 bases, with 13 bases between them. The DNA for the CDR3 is TGTGCCAGCAGGGGCAGCCCGGCGGAGACCCAGTACTTC. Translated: CASRGSPAETQYF.

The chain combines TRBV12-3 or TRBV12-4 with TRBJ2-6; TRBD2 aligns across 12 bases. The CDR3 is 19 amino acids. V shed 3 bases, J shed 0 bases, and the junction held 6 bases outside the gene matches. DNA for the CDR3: TGTGCCAGCAGTTTTATTACTAGCGGGGGGACCTCTGGGGCCAACGTCCTGACTTTC. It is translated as CASSFITSGGTSGANVLTF.

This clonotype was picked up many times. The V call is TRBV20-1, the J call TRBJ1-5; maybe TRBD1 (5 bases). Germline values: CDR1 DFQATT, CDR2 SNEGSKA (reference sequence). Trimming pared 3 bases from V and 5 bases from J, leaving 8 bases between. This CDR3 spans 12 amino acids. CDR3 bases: TGCAGTGCTAGTTTGGGGGATCAGCCCCAGCATTTT. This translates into CSASLGDQPQHF.

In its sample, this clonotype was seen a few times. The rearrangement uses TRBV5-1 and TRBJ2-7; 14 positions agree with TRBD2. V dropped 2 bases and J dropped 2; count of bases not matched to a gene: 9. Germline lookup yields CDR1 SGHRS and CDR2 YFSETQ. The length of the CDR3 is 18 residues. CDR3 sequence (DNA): TGCGCCAGCAGCTTCGGGACTAGCGGGAGACCGGTTCCCTACGAGCAGTACTTC. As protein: CASSFGTSGRPVPYEQYF. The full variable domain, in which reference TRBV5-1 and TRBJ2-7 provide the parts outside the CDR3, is KAGVTQTPRYLIKTRGQQVTLSCSPISGHRSVSWYQQTPGQGLQFLFEYFSETQRNKGNFPGRFSGRQFSNSRSEMNVSTLELGDSALYLCASSFGTSGRPVPYEQYFGPGTRLTVT.

The CDR3, as DNA: TGTGCCAGCATGGGCGGGAGTTCCTACAATGAGCAGTTCTTC. Translation: CASMGGSSYNEQFF. The chain joins TRBV6-1 to TRBJ2-1; 7 bases align to TRBD2. The trim removed 7 bases at V and 1 base at J, leaving 4 bases unmatched. The CDR3 covers 14 residues. Germline lookup yields CDR1 MNHNS and CDR2 SASEGT.

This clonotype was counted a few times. CDR3 nucleotides: TGTGCCAGCAGCTTAATGGCGACCGGGGAGCTGTTTTTT. It encodes CASSLMATGELFF. The chain carries TRBV7-2 and TRBJ2-2; D unresolved. This CDR3 region has 13 residues. The V gene lost 2 bases and the J gene lost 5 bases, with 6 bases spanning the gap. Germline CDR1 and CDR2: SGHTA and FQGNSA.

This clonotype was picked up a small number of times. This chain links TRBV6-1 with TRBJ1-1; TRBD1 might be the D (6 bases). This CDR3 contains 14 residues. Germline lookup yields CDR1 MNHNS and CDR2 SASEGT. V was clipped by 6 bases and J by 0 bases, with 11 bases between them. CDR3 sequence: CASSRDTLNTEAFF. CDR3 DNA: TGTGCCAGCAGCCGGGACACCCTGAACACTGAAGCTTTCTTT.

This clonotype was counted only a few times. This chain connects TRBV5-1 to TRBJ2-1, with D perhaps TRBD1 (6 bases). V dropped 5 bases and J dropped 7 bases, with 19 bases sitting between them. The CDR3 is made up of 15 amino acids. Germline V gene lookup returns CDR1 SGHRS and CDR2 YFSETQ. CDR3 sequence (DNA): TGCGCCAGCAGTTTCCGGGACATCTTAGGGAATGAGCAGTTCTTC. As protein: CASSFRDILGNEQFF.

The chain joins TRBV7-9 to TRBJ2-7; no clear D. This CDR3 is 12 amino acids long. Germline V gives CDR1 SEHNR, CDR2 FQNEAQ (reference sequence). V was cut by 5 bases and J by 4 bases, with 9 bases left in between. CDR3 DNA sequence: TGTGCCAGCAGCATCACAGTATACGAGCAGTACTTC. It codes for CASSITVYEQYF.

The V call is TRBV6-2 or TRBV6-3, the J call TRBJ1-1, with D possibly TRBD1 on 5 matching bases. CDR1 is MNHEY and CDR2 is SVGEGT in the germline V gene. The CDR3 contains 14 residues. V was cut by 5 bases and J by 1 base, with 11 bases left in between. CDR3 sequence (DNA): TGTGCCAGCAGTCGCAATACAGGGAACACTGAAGCTTTCTTT. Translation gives CASSRNTGNTEAFF.

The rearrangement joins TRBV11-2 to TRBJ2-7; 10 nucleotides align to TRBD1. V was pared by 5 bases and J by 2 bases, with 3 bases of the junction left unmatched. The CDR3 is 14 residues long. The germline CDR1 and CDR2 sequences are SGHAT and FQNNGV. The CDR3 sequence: CASSTDRGTYEQYF. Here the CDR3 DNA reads TGTGCCAGCAGCACGGACAGGGGGACCTACGAGCAGTACTTC.

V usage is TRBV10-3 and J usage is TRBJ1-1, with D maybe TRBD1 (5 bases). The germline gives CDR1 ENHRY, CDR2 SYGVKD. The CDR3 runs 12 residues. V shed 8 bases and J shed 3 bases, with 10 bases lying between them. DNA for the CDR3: TGTGCCATCGGCAGGGCAGACACTGAAGCTTTCTTT. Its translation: CAIGRADTEAFF.

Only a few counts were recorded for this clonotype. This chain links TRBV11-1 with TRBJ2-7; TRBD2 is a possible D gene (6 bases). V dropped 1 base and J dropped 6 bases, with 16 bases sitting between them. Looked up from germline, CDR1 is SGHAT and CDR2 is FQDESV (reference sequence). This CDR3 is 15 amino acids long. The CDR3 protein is CASSLETGGPTEQYF. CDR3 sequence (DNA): TGTGCCAGCAGCTTAGAAACAGGAGGGCCCACCGAGCAGTACTTC.